This T cell receptor (beta chain) is drawn from a study of blood T cell repertoires in COVID-19 (dated by TCRdb to about 2020). Context from the whole study: Samples covering the acute and convalescent phases of COVID-19 were provided by collaborators in the United States, Italy and Spain. The material from the prospective study consisted of cDNA or gDNA derived from T cells, B-cell-depleted T cells, or PBMCs. Subjects who had been exposed to COVID-19, were actively infected with it, or had recovered from it provided the deeply sampled blood TCRbeta repertoires that made up the dataset. The repertoires were made available in a free public database intended to serve as a resource for research on the immune response to SARS-CoV-2. The samples were drawn from the first 160 participants of the ongoing ImmuneRACE study and from over 950 subjects provided by 6 global collaborators. Sample metadata almost always included a de-identified subject ID, COVID-19 status, age in years and sex. HLA class I and class II types, where available, came from metadata supplied by the sample provider rather than from assay-based typing. Points the paper makes about the study in general: The quantity of clinical and demographic metadata differed by source and by participant and was supplied without curation.

In the prospective study, participants were roughly 18 to 89 years old, resided in about two dozen geographic areas of the United States, and were enrolled through a virtual design. Cohort assignment in the prospective study relied on participant-reported clinical history from a screening survey and a study questionnaire. Exposed participants had been in contact with someone with a PCR-confirmed or clinician-diagnosed COVID-19 case within 2 weeks of study entry. Mobile phlebotomists in the prospective study collected whole blood, serum and a nasopharyngeal or oropharyngeal swab from every participant. Prospective study participants could optionally give additional blood draws and questionnaires over a roughly 2-month period. Prospective study blood samples were shipped either frozen or at room temperature before DNA extraction. About this clone itself: The antigen it binds to is not known. Per-nucleotide qualities are absent, and no much larger clonotype sits a single base away.

The immunoSEQ Assay, a bias-controlled multiplex PCR, was used to amplify TCRbeta CDR3 regions from genomic DNA. On the study's bioinformatics: The number of nucleated cells in each sample was estimated from the amplification of reference gene primers within the assay. To quantify the absolute abundance of each unique TCRbeta CDR3 rearrangement, sequence reads were collapsed and filtered. For each sample, productive Simpson clonality was calculated as the square root of Simpson's diversity index across productive rearrangements. TCRdb obtained this table from immuneACCESS and retained in-frame rearrangements with V and J assigned. These tables miss some clones; where compared with another copy, unresolved V genes account for less than half of the shortfall, and the remainder is unexplained. V, J and clone size derive from that table, while D and trimming were established from the DNA sequence. This sample is represented by 150,000 to 200,000 clones; 84% of them were singletons. The ten top clones hold roughly 3.1% of the sample.

Based on the germline V gene, the CDR1 and CDR2 sequences are MNHEY and SVGAGI. Including cysteine and phenylalanine, the CDR3 has 11 amino acids. The entry retains the CDR3 DNA only, 33 bases that are in frame from base 1. V is cut by 9 bases and J by 8 bases, and the space between the germline ends is 13 bases. Sequencing was performed on PBMCs or T cells enriched from blood (not recorded which). The V gene is TRBV6-5 and the J gene is TRBJ1-1; the D gene is unclear. The TCR sequence derives from a woman aged 30 to 39 who had been exposed to COVID-19. This receptor has the CDR3 CASEEGPEAFF. The DNA reads TGTGCCAGTGAGGAGGGTCCCGAAGCTTTCTTT.